The 24 T cell receptor beta chains reported below all come from one sample, sequenced in a study of blood T cell repertoires in COVID-19. Only in-frame clones appear in the TCRdb table, and some are missing; sequencing was by immunoSEQ multiplex PCR. The repertoire consists of about 480,000 clones, with 88% occurring once and the leading ten covering approximately 2%. Material for sequencing was PBMCs or T cells enriched from blood (not recorded which). The receptor source for this set is a woman between 40 and 55 years old who had recovered from COVID-19.

The chain carries TRBV4-1 and TRBJ1-5; no reliable D call. V shed 4 bases and J shed 1 base, with 23 bases lying between them. The CDR3 spans 19 residues. In germline, CDR1 is MGHRA, CDR2 YSYEKL. The CDR3 spells CASSPFVKVLEISNQPQHF. The CDR3 DNA follows: TGCGCCAGCAGCCCTTTCGTGAAGGTGCTGGAGATAAGCAATCAGCCCCAGCATTTT.

This clone has just one count. The chain combines TRBV27 with TRBJ2-1; 7 positions match TRBD2. This CDR3 has 17 amino acids. Germline CDR1 MNHEY, CDR2 SMNVEV (reference sequence). With V trimmed by 4 bases and J by 2 bases, 11 bases remained unmatched. CDR3: CASSSFDAGVTYNEQFF. CDR3 nucleotides: TGTGCCAGCAGTTCGTTCGACGCGGGAGTGACCTACAATGAGCAGTTCTTC.

On this clone itself: This sample includes further DNA sequences coding for the same CDR3. V and J are TRBV15 and TRBJ1-2; D uncertain. The V gene lost 0 bases and the J gene lost 7 bases, with 6 bases spanning the gap. The CDR3 extends over 12 amino acids. Per the germline V gene, CDR1 is LNHNV and CDR2 is YYDKDF (reference sequence). The CDR3 bases are TGTGCCACCAGCAGAGACTCCGGTGGCTACACCTTC. It specifies CATSRDSGGYTF.

This chain connects TRBV27 to TRBJ1-6; tentatively, D is TRBD1 (5 bases). The CDR3 totals 15 residues. The germline V and J ends were trimmed by 5 bases and 7 bases, with 15 bases remaining between them. Germline V CDR1 and CDR2: MNHEY, SMNVEV (reference sequence). DNA for the CDR3: TGTGCCAGCAGTCTAACCGGGACTGGGAATTCACCCCTCCACTTT. Translated: CASSLTGTGNSPLHF.

V is TRBV11-3 and J is TRBJ2-5, with 8 bases aligning to TRBD2. CDR3 length: 15 residues. Germline CDR1 and CDR2: SGHNT and YENEEA. The J segment lost 4 bases and the V segment lost 2 bases, leaving 6 bases of the junction unmatched. The CDR3 nucleotides are TGTGCCAGCAGCTTATCCGGGAGGGCCAGAGAGACCCAGTACTTC. This gives the protein CASSLSGRARETQYF.

This clone turned up a few times. V and J are TRBV11-3 and TRBJ1-1, with D uncertain. CDR3 length: 13 amino acids. V lost 4 bases and J 10 bases, leaving 16 bases between the germline ends. Germline V gene data show CDR1 as SGHNT and CDR2 as YENEEA. CDR3 nucleotides: TGTGCCAGCAGCTCTAGCGGGCCTACGCGAGCTTTCTTT. Encoded protein: CASSSSGPTRAFF.

The chain joins TRBV19 to TRBJ2-1, with 13 bases lining up with TRBD2. Trimming at V came to 5 bases and at J to 3 bases, leaving 10 bases not matched to a gene. The CDR3 totals 18 residues. Germline CDR1 is LNHDA and CDR2 is SQIVND (reference sequence). As DNA, the CDR3 is TGTGCCAGTAGTGGGATTGGGACTAGCGGGGCAAGCTACAATGAGCAGTTCTTC. Translation: CASSGIGTSGASYNEQFF.

The genes are TRBV6-5 and TRBJ1-2; 9 positions agree with TRBD1. CDR1 MNHEY and CDR2 SVGAGI come from the germline V gene. V trimming: 5 bases; J trimming: 4 bases; junction bases outside the gene matches: 8. The CDR3 has 15 residues. CDR3 nucleotide sequence: TGTGCCAGCAGTACGGGGGGGACAGGGCTCTATGGCTACACCTTC. This translates into CASSTGGTGLYGYTF.

This clone occurred a few times. This rearrangement joins TRBV29-1 to TRBJ1-2; possible D gene TRBD1, 6 bases. CDR3 length: 13 amino acids. Deletions cut 6 bases from V and 7 bases from J, with 18 bases between. CDR1 is SQVTM and CDR2 is ANQGSEA in the germline V gene. The CDR3 region is CSVGVAGGIGYTF. The CDR3 DNA is TGCAGCGTGGGAGTTGCGGGGGGCATTGGCTACACCTTC. Full variable domain (rest looked up from reference TRBV29-1 and TRBJ1-2): SAVISQKPSRDICQRGTSLTIQCQVDSQVTMMFWYRQQPGQSLTLIATANQGSEATYESGFVIDKFPISRPNLTFSTLTVSNMSPEDSSIYLCSVGVAGGIGYTFGSGTRLTVV.

This rearrangement joins TRBV19 to TRBJ1-5, with 12 bases identical to TRBD1. V shed 5 bases, J shed 5 bases, and the junction held 16 bases outside the gene matches. The germline V gene has CDR1 LNHDA and CDR2 SQIVND (reference sequence). CDR3 size: 19 residues. Here the CDR3 reads CASSRWRGQGARADQPQHF. CDR3 coding DNA: TGTGCCAGTAGTCGGTGGAGGGGACAGGGGGCGAGGGCAGATCAGCCCCAGCATTTT.

Comments on this clone: One end of the junction is discordant with germline, which a read error may explain. The chain recombines TRBV7-7 with TRBJ1-4, with D perhaps TRBD1 (5 bases). Germline CDR1 and CDR2: SSHAT and FNYEAQ (reference sequence). The CDR3 covers 15 residues. The CDR3: CASSLGQGRGEKLFF. CDR3 nucleotides: TGTGCTAGCAGCTTGGGGCAGGGTCGAGGTGAAAAACTGTTTTTT.

This clone was counted a few times. The gene calls are TRBV4-1 and TRBJ1-1, with D unresolved. Germline CDR1 is MGHRA and CDR2 is YSYEKL. The germline V and J ends were trimmed by 1 base and 1 base, with 4 bases remaining between them. The CDR3 extends over 13 amino acids. CDR3 bases: TGCGCCAGCAGCCAAGTCGGGAACACTGAAGCTTTCTTT. It is translated as CASSQVGNTEAFF.

The chain uses TRBV2 and TRBJ2-1; 10 nucleotides line up with TRBD2. The CDR3 extends over 15 amino acids. The V gene's germline CDR1 is SNHLY and CDR2 FYNNEI. V lost 5 bases and J lost 0; bases outside the gene matches: 1. The CDR3 here is CASSPSGSSYNEQFF. In DNA, the CDR3 is TGTGCCAGCAGTCCTAGCGGGAGCTCCTACAATGAGCAGTTCTTC.

V usage is TRBV27 and J usage is TRBJ2-3; TRBD2 aligns across 11 bases. The V and J ends lost 3 bases and 3 bases, in that order; junction bases with no gene match: 2. Germline V gives CDR1 MNHEY, CDR2 SMNVEV (reference sequence). The CDR3 spans 15 residues. CDR3: CASSFRTSGTDTQYF. The CDR3 bases are TGTGCCAGCAGTTTCCGGACTAGCGGGACAGATACGCAGTATTTT.

The rearrangement joins TRBV19 to TRBJ2-5, with unresolved D. The CDR3 loop spans 15 amino acids. CDR1 and CDR2 (germline): LNHDA, SQIVND (reference sequence). V gave up 1 base and J gave up 4 bases, with 13 bases separating them. CDR3 residues: CASSIGNRIPETQYF. The DNA for the CDR3 is TGTGCCAGTAGTATAGGGAACAGAATTCCAGAGACCCAGTACTTC.

V usage is TRBV9 and J usage is TRBJ1-3; a weak D match, TRBD1 (6 bases). There are 16 residues in the CDR3. The germline V gene encodes CDR1 SGDLS and CDR2 YYNGEE. V was cut by 0 bases and J by 0 bases, with 10 bases left in between. The DNA of the CDR3 is TGTGCCAGCAGCGTAGCTACGGGACACTCTGGAAACACCATATATTTT. Its protein product is CASSVATGHSGNTIYF.

The chain is built from TRBV19 and TRBJ2-7; 10 bases align to TRBD2. This CDR3 spans 14 amino acids. The junction had 7 bases not matched to a gene; V was cut back by 8 bases and J by 3 bases. Germline V gives CDR1 LNHDA, CDR2 SQIVND (reference sequence). CDR3 residues: CASSSGRAGYEQYF. DNA for the CDR3: TGTGCCAGTTCAAGCGGGAGGGCGGGCTACGAGCAGTACTTC.

A word on this clone: The sample holds other DNA sequences that translate to the same CDR3. The CDR3 protein is CASSLQGGNQPQHF. The CDR3 DNA reads TGTGCCAGCAGCTTGCAGGGTGGCAATCAGCCCCAGCATTTT. V usage is TRBV5-5 and J usage is TRBJ1-5, with a possible D match to TRBD1 (5 bases). The CDR3 consists of 14 residues. The ends were cut back, 1 base at V and 2 bases at J, with 7 bases in the middle. The germline CDR1 and CDR2 sequences are SGHKS and YYEKEE (reference sequence).

CDR3 coding DNA: TGTGCCAGCAGTTACCTAGTTACGGGGGAGCTGTTTTTT. This codes for CASSYLVTGELFF. This chain joins TRBV6-2 or TRBV6-3 and TRBJ2-2; D remains unclear. Germline loops: CDR1 MNHEY, CDR2 SVGEGT. The CDR3 spans 13 residues. With 2 bases removed from V and 8 bases from J, the gap between germline ends came to 9 bases.

This clone was observed once. The chain couples TRBV11-3 to TRBJ2-2, with 7 bases identical to TRBD2. Germline V gene sequence: CDR1 SGHNT, CDR2 YENEEA. The V and J ends lost 4 bases and 4 bases, in that order; junction bases with no gene match: 9. CDR3 length equals 16 residues. CDR3 region: CASSSPGLPTTGELFF. CDR3 in DNA: TGTGCCAGCAGCTCCCCGGGACTACCGACCACCGGGGAGCTGTTTTTT.

This clone was observed a single time. The V gene is TRBV6-5, the J gene TRBJ2-6; D unclear. The V gene lost 3 bases and the J gene lost 2 bases, with 11 bases spanning the gap. This CDR3 contains 16 residues. Germline assignment: CDR1 MNHEY and CDR2 SVGAGI. The CDR3 DNA reads TGTGCCAGCAGTTATCTGGCGGAACCTGGGGCCAACGTCCTGACTTTC. This sequence encodes CASSYLAEPGANVLTF.

The gene calls are TRBV19 and TRBJ1-1; perhaps TRBD1 as D (6 bases). The CDR3 length is 14 residues. Germline loops: CDR1 LNHDA, CDR2 SQIVND (reference sequence). Deletions cut 1 base from V and 11 bases from J, with 17 bases between. The CDR3 sequence: CASSIGPGGRRAFF. In DNA, the CDR3 is TGTGCCAGTAGTATAGGGCCGGGGGGCAGACGGGCTTTCTTT.

The J gene is TRBJ2-7, the V gene TRBV9; the match to TRBD2 covers 7 bases. Germline V lookup: CDR1 SGDLS, CDR2 YYNGEE. V shed 0 bases, J shed 7 bases, and the junction held 10 bases outside the gene matches. CDR3 length: 15 residues. CDR3 bases: TGTGCCAGCAGCGTAGTAGGTAGCGGGCTGGGGGAGCAGTACTTC. This sequence encodes CASSVVGSGLGEQYF.

V is TRBV3-1 (or the pseudogene TRBV3-2) and J is TRBJ2-3; no clear D. CDR3 size: 14 residues. V was clipped by 3 bases and J by 3 bases, with 10 bases between them. The germline V gene has CDR1 LGHDT and CDR2 YNNKEL (reference sequence). The DNA for the CDR3 is TGTGCCAGCAGCCACAATCCGAGGACAGATACGCAGTATTTT. This translates into CASSHNPRTDTQYF.